The TCR beta chain described here comes from a study of tumor-infiltrating lymphocytes in primary liver carcinoma listed by TCRdb under 2017. For context, the study as a whole: Between late 2015 and early 2016, several patients in China with histopathologically diagnosed primary liver carcinoma had their tumors surgically resected. TCRbeta repertoire sequencing, expression microarrays and whole-exome sequencing were combined in the study across five regions of each liver tumor, with adjacent normal tissue and blood also included. TCRbeta repertoire sequencing covered 35 or so specimens from 5 patients: 25 tumor regions, 5 adjacent noncancerous liver tissues and 5 peripheral blood samples. Technical replicate repertoires showed high reproducibility, with mean shared-clone rates roughly 0.87 and correlation coefficients above 0.95. The five patients, three men and two women aged 30 to 69 years, had hepatocellular carcinoma (four) or combined HCC and intrahepatic cholangiocarcinoma (one). Each sample produced roughly 3.65 to 8 million productive TCRbeta reads, and read depth showed no significant difference between tissue types. The five patients had tumors staged T1-T3 N0M0, with maximum diameters ranging from roughly 4 to 10 cm.

The germline V gene encodes CDR1 LGHNA and CDR2 YNFKEQ. V is pared back by 0 bases and J by 13 bases, with 10 bases lying between the germline termini. The CDR3 holds 12 amino acids from the cysteine to the phenylalanine. The DNA shown is the 36-base CDR3, in frame from base 1. Blood RNA was extracted from unsorted whole blood using TRIzol reagent, and germline DNA was obtained with the DNeasy Blood & Tissue kit. At the time of sampling, the patients had chronic HBV infection and had not received any treatment. Around 4 milliliters of peripheral blood were collected into K2EDTA tubes before surgery. TCRbeta-specific cDNA was reverse-transcribed from 500 ng total RNA using a constant-region primer and ProtoScript II reverse transcriptase. Construction of the TCRbeta libraries relied on three nested rounds of multiplex PCR, following a slightly modified ARM-PCR procedure. Multiplex TRBV1-TRBV30 forward primers and a Cbeta reverse primer were used in the first two PCR rounds, each of which was run for around 10 cycles. Sample barcodes and Illumina adapters were added in a final 25-cycle PCR with Deep VentR polymerase. Amplicons of 200-500 bp were gel-purified with a QIAquick gel extraction kit before sequencing. TCRbeta amplicons were sequenced on an Illumina HiSeq 2500 with 250-bp paired-end reads. Under the source paper's analysis protocol: Quality trimming of reads was performed with Trimmomatic v0.33, and paired reads were merged with FLASH v1.2.11 so that full CDR3 sequences could be recovered. V, D and J germline segments were assigned to the rearranged TCRbeta sequences by MiGEC v1.2.1b. Clonotype statistics and Shannon-Wiener diversity indices were computed with VDJtools v1.0.0. Except for diversity analysis, only the 250 most abundant clonotypes of each sample were used in subsequent analyses to reduce sampling bias. The public sequencing data were trimmed at Q25 with fastp and processed into clonotypes with MiXCR by TCRdb, which kept only in-frame beta chains. Entries that share a CDR3 protein sequence are merged under the most common genes and DNA. The V and J calls follow TCRdb's processing rather than the paper's. This sample gives 250,000 to 400,000 distinct CDR3 sequences in total; 55% to 65% of them show up just once. The ten largest make up roughly 10% of the sample.

Broader findings and caveats from the paper: Only the TCR beta chain was sequenced, which likely underestimates true repertoire diversity because unpaired alpha chains were not captured. Only a few patients were included in the study, and the authors note that the findings should be validated in a larger study. Comparison of CD4+ and CD8+ T cell repertoires was precluded by the use of bulk unsorted samples. The top 250 clones accounted for a significantly greater share of the repertoire in tumors than in blood (p = 0.039). Repertoire overlap was higher between tumor regions (mean roughly 35%) than tumor-adjacent (approximately 17%) or tumor-blood (roughly 14%) pairs, consistent with antigen-driven expansion.

This clonotype appeared many times. No cognate antigen has been identified for it. The record has no base qualities; no much larger clone is one base away. The sample was peripheral blood. The origin of this receptor is a middle-aged man with primary liver carcinoma and hepatitis B virus infection. The chain was built from TRBV4-2 and TRBJ2-1; the D gene is not confidently resolved. The CDR3 protein sequence reads: CASSQDQSGQFF. The sequenced DNA is TGTGCCAGCAGCCAAGATCAGAGTGGACAGTTCTTC.